A single sample gave rise to the 2 T cell receptor beta chains below, sequenced in a study of T cells expressing NK-cell markers. TCRdb re-analyzed the 5' RACE reads; it lists each CDR3 protein once, without DNA. The repertoire table contains 400,000 to 500,000 distinct CDR3 sequences. Sequencing was performed on blood T cells: a sorted CD56 or NKG2C T cell subset, CD4+ or CD8+ T cells, or bulk PBMC T cells (not recorded which). The receptors originated from a woman between 18 and 70 years old in good health.

V usage is TRBV28 and J usage is TRBJ1-2; TCRdb calls TRBD1, which cannot be checked without DNA. Germline V gene lookup returns CDR1 MDHEN and CDR2 SYDVKM. The CDR3 covers 13 residues. The CDR3 here is CASRIQGGYGYTF.

The V call is TRBV7-9, the J call TRBJ1-1. The germline gives CDR1 SEHNR, CDR2 FQNEAQ (reference sequence). The CDR3 runs to 12 residues. The CDR3 is CASSPTNTEAFF. The full variable domain, its missing parts supplied by reference TRBV7-9 and TRBJ1-1, is DTGVSQNPRHKITKRGQNVTFRCDPISEHNRLYWYRQTLGQGPEFLTYFQNEAQLEKSRLLSDRFSAERPKGSFSTLEIQRTEQGDSAMYLCASSPTNTEAFFGQGTRLTVV.